A selection of T cell receptor beta chains follows, all from one sample in a study of shared clonotypes between healthy human individuals. Here immunoSEQ multiplex PCR was the method, and the copy in TCRdb shows in-frame clones only, minus some. Found here are 2 million to 2.5 million clones, 90% to 96% of them singletons; the top ten hold about 0.13%. Sequenced sample: naive CD4+ T cells sorted from blood. The receptors were sampled from a man between 18 and 35 years old in good health. CDR3s include the opening cysteine and the closing phenylalanine or tryptophan. A D gene is named only where the DNA matches it firmly. A row's size may be missing; if present it is once, few, many or a size class.

clone_size j_call v_call d_call cdr3_aa cdr3_nt
. TRBJ1-5 TRBV6-1 . CASSESGGNQPQHF TGTGCCAGCAGTGAATCTGGGGGCAATCAGCCCCAGCATTTT
. TRBJ2-7 TRBV7-2 . CASSRRDFTYEQYF TGTGCCAGCAGCCGGAGGGACTTCACCTACGAGCAGTACTTC
. TRBJ2-7 TRBV6-5 TRBD1 CASSRTGSVEQYF TGTGCCAGCAGTCGGACAGGGAGCGTCGAGCAGTACTTC
. TRBJ2-7 TRBV2 TRBD1 CASSKTGNSYEQYF TGTGCCAGCAGCAAGACAGGGAACTCCTACGAGCAGTACTTC
. TRBJ2-3 TRBV5-1 . CASSFEGLTDTQYF TGCGCCAGCAGCTTTGAGGGTCTCACAGATACGCAGTATTTT
. TRBJ2-3 TRBV19 TRBD2 CASKAGGLTDTQYF TGTGCCAGTAAAGCGGGAGGTCTTACAGATACGCAGTATTTT
. TRBJ2-2 TRBV6-1 . CASLTGSGELFF TGTGCCAGCCTTACAGGGTCCGGGGAGCTGTTTTTT
. TRBJ1-2 TRBV9 . CASSVESGDYGYTF TGTGCCAGCAGCGTAGAATCGGGGGACTATGGCTACACCTTC
. TRBJ1-2 TRBV30 . CAWSPPQGPNRIYGYTF TGTGCCTGGAGTCCGCCGCAGGGGCCAAACCGGATCTATGGCTACACCTTC
. TRBJ2-7 TRBV5-1 TRBD2 CASSRTSGSYYEQYF TGCGCCAGCAGCCGGACTAGCGGGAGCTACTACGAGCAGTACTTC
. TRBJ1-5 TRBV4-1 . CASSPSGDQPQHF TGCGCCAGCAGCCCCTCGGGAGATCAGCCCCAGCATTTT
. TRBJ1-4 TRBV14 . CASRVGRPDPTNEKLFF TGTGCCAGCAGGGTTGGCAGACCTGACCCAACTAATGAAAAACTGTTTTTT
. TRBJ2-1 TRBV6-6 TRBD2 CATKAGGYNEQFF TGTGCCACAAAAGCGGGAGGGTACAATGAGCAGTTCTTC
. TRBJ1-1 TRBV6-5 TRBD1 CASSLQAGTGNTEAFF TGTGCCAGCAGTTTACAGGCGGGGACAGGAAACACTGAAGCTTTCTTT
once TRBJ2-7 TRBV9 TRBD2 CASSTGLAGPRGYEQYF TGTGCCAGCAGCACCGGACTAGCGGGGCCCCGAGGGTACGAGCAGTACTTC
. TRBJ2-1 TRBV27 TRBD2 CASSLWASGGFEQFF TGTGCCAGCAGTCTTTGGGCTAGCGGGGGGTTCGAGCAGTTCTTC
. TRBJ2-6 TRBV5-1 . CASSSTGTGANVLTF TGCGCCAGCAGCTCTACGGGCACTGGGGCCAACGTCCTGACTTTC
. TRBJ1-2 TRBV6-5 TRBD1 CASMSRDRGFDGYTF TGTGCCAGCATGTCCCGGGACAGGGGATTCGATGGCTACACCTTC
. TRBJ2-5 TRBV5-1 . CASSSSGTAEETQYF TGCGCCAGCAGCTCCTCCGGGACTGCCGAAGAGACCCAGTACTTC
. TRBJ2-7 TRBV18 . CASSPIQGKAGIFYEQYF TGTGCCAGCTCACCAATACAGGGGAAAGCGGGAATTTTCTACGAGCAGTACTTC
. TRBJ1-1 TRBV7-9 . CASSARFNTEAFF TGTGCCAGCAGCGCCAGATTTAACACTGAAGCTTTCTTT
. TRBJ2-5 TRBV6-1 . CASSAPLWRLQETQYF TGTGCCAGCAGTGCCCCCCTCTGGAGGCTTCAAGAGACCCAGTACTTC
. TRBJ1-4 TRBV5-1 . CASSLAGPAEKLFF TGCGCCAGCAGCTTGGCTGGGCCGGCTGAAAAACTGTTTTTT
once TRBJ1-4 TRBV2 TRBD1 CASSGGTGNEKLFF TGTGCCAGCAGTGGAGGGACAGGGAATGAAAAACTGTTTTTT
. TRBJ2-2 TRBV27 . CASSPGRLATGELFF TGTGCCAGCAGTCCGGGACGTCTTGCCACCGGGGAGCTGTTTTTT
. TRBJ2-5 TRBV5-1 . CASSLAGQQETQYF TGCGCCAGCAGCTTGGCCGGACAGCAAGAGACCCAGTACTTC
. TRBJ1-4 TRBV2 TRBD1 CASSVGGTGEKLFF TGTGCCAGCAGCGTAGGAGGGACAGGGGAGAAACTGTTTTTT
. TRBJ2-3 TRBV30 TRBD2 CAWEPGLVALTQYF TGTGCCTGGGAACCGGGACTAGTGGCCCTCACGCAGTATTTT
. TRBJ2-1 TRBV9 TRBD2 CASSSKGTGGLVNEQFF TGTGCCAGCAGCTCGAAAGGAACGGGAGGGCTTGTGAATGAGCAGTTCTTC
. TRBJ1-1 TRBV30 . CAWSLNLNTEAFF TGTGCCTGGAGTTTAAATCTGAACACTGAAGCTTTCTTT
. TRBJ2-1 TRBV2 . CASRETSGSYNEQFF TGTGCCAGCAGAGAGACTAGTGGGTCCTACAATGAGCAGTTCTTC
. TRBJ2-7 TRBV28 . CASLTRDSYEQYF TGTGCCAGCCTAACCAGGGATTCCTACGAGCAGTACTTC
. TRBJ2-7 TRBV5-1 TRBD2 CASSLTSVSSYEQYF TGCGCCAGCAGCTTAACTAGCGTTTCTTCCTACGAGCAGTACTTC
. TRBJ1-5 TRBV2 TRBD1 CASSHDRVLNQPQHF TGTGCCAGCAGCCACGACAGGGTCCTCAATCAGCCCCAGCATTTT
. TRBJ2-3 TRBV10-3 . CAISDPSRTDTQYF TGTGCCATCAGTGACCCCTCACGCACAGATACGCAGTATTTT
. TRBJ2-5 TRBV6-1 . CATREETQYF TGTGCCACCAGGGAAGAGACCCAGTACTTC